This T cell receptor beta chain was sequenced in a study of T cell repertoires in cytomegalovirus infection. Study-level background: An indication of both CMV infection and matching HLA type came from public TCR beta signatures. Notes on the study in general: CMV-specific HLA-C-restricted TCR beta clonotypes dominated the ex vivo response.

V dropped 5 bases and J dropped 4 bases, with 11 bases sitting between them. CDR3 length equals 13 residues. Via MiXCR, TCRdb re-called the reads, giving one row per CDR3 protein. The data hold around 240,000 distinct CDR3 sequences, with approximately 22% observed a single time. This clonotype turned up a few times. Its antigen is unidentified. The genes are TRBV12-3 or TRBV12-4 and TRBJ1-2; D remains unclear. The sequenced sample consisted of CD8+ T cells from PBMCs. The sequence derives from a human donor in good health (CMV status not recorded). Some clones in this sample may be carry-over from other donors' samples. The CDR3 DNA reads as TGTGCCAGCAGTAATGGACTGCTCTATGGCTACACCTTC. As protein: CASSNGLLYGYTF.